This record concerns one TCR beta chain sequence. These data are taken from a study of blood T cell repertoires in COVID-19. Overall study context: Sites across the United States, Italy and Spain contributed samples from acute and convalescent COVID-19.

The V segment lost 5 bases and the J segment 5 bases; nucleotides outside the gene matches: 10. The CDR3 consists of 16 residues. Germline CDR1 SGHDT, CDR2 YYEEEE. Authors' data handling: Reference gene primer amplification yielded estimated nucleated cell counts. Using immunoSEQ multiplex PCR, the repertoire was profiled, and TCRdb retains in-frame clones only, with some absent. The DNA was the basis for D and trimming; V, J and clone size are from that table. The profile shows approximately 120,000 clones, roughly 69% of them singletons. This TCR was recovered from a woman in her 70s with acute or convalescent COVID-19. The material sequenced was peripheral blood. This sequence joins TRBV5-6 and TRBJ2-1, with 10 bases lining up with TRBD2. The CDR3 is CASSFPGTSVDNEQFF. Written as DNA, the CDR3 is TGTGCCAGCAGTTTCCCGGGGACTAGCGTCGACAATGAGCAGTTCTTC.